This T cell receptor beta chain was recovered during a study of cytomegalovirus exposure and HLA in healthy donors. Primers for the PCR totalled 60 Vbeta and 13 Jbeta. TCRdb keeps only in-frame clones here, not all; method: immunoSEQ multiplex PCR. The table has around 140,000 clones, roughly 90% seen once; the top ten hold more than 0.5%. For this clone: Its antigen remains unidentified.

Study-wide results and caveats: The investigators catalogued some 150 TCR beta chains as cytomegalovirus-associated.

The germline V gene has CDR1 MGHDK and CDR2 SYGVNS. This CDR3 has 16 residues. V trimming: 4 bases; J trimming: 2 bases; junction bases outside the gene matches: 5. The chain uses TRBV25-1 and TRBJ2-1; TRBD2 agrees at 10 bases. Sequences were obtained from PBMCs. This clonotype was sampled from a woman between 40 and 50 years old in good health and CMV-seronegative. DNA of the CDR3: TGTGCCAGCAGTGCCGCCGGGACTAGCGCCTACAATGAGCAGTTCTTC. Translated: CASSAAGTSAYNEQFF.